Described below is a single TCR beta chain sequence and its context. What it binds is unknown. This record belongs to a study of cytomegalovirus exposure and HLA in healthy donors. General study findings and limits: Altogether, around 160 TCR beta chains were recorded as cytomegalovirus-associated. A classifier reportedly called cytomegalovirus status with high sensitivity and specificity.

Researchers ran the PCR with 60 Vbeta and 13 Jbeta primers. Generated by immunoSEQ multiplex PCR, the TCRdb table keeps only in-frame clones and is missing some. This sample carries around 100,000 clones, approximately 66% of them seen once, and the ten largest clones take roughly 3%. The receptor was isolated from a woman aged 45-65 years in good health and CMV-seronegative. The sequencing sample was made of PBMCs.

The DNA for the CDR3 is TGTGCCAGCTCTCCGATGGGGGGGGATATCGCTGAAGCTTTCTTT. Translation: CASSPMGGDIAEAFF. The J gene is TRBJ1-1, the V gene TRBV18; a possible D gene is TRBD1 (5 bases). V was trimmed by 6 bases and J by 6 bases, leaving 20 bases between them. Germline CDR1 KGHSH, CDR2 LQKENI. CDR3 size: 15 residues.